Shown below are 28 T cell receptor beta chains from a single sample sequenced in a study of regulatory T cells in long-lasting Graves disease. Building the TCR beta libraries relied on iRepertoire HTBI primers, and CDR3 regions underwent Arm-PCR. From the multiplex PCR reads, TCRdb called clonotypes with MiXCR, one entry per CDR3 protein. The sample records roughly 700,000 distinct CDR3 sequences, about 32% being singletons. The time point: persistent/refractory GD, antithyroid drugs over 5 years with positive TRAb. There was RNA extracted from PBMCs, and the TCR library was made from it. Sequenced here: peripheral blood mononuclear cells (PBMCs), sampled when the disease was refractory, from a patient treated with antithyroid drugs. Receptor source: a female donor with Graves disease.

The V gene is TRBV7-9, the J gene TRBJ2-1; D remains unclear. Germline values: CDR1 SEHNR, CDR2 FQNEAQ (reference sequence). V lost 4 bases and J 3 bases, leaving 7 bases between the germline ends. The CDR3 runs 13 residues. The CDR3 here is CASSYHDYNEQFF. The CDR3 DNA follows: TGTGCCAGCAGCTATCACGACTACAATGAGCAGTTCTTC.

This clonotype was observed a few times. The gene calls are TRBV19 and TRBJ1-5; D is unresolved. The CDR3 spans 14 residues. Trimming took off 3 bases at V and 3 bases at J, with 9 bases between the two ends. Germline V gene data show CDR1 as LNHDA and CDR2 as SQIVND (reference sequence). The CDR3: CASSISFSNQPQHF. The CDR3 nucleotides are TGTGCCAGTAGTATCTCCTTCTCCAATCAGCCCCAGCATTTT.

This clonotype was counted between two and nine times. The chain carries TRBV2 and TRBJ2-7; TRBD2 agrees at 15 bases. The V segment lost 0 bases and the J segment 5 bases; nucleotides outside the gene matches: 11. The CDR3 runs to 19 residues. Germline assignment: CDR1 SNHLY and CDR2 FYNNEI. CDR3 region: CASSEASGTSGRSLDEQYF. CDR3 DNA sequence: TGTGCCAGCAGTGAAGCCTCCGGGACTAGCGGGAGGTCCTTGGACGAGCAGTACTTC.

This clonotype was detected many times. The CDR3 nucleotides are TGTGCCAGCAGCTTACGCGGGAGGGCCTACGAGCAGTACTTC. Protein: CASSLRGRAYEQYF. This sequence joins TRBV7-2 and TRBJ2-7; TRBD2 agrees at 9 bases. Unmatched junction bases numbered 1, after V lost 2 bases and J lost 2 bases. The CDR3 spans 14 residues. From germline, CDR1 is SGHTA and CDR2 FQGNSA.

This clonotype was detected many times. J is TRBJ1-2 and V is TRBV12-3 or TRBV12-4; D gene uncertain. Deletions cut 6 bases from V and 5 bases from J, with 10 bases between. The CDR3 sequence is 12 residues long. CDR3 residues: CASRAADYGYTF. The CDR3, as DNA: TGTGCCAGCAGGGCAGCGGATTATGGCTACACCTTC.

The rearrangement links TRBV6-1 to TRBJ1-2; D unclear. Trimming stripped 8 bases from V and 6 bases from J, with 16 bases between. The CDR3 runs to 13 residues. Germline values: CDR1 MNHNS, CDR2 SASEGT. The CDR3 here is CASGRTEKDGYTF. CDR3 coding DNA: TGTGCCAGCGGCCGGACGGAGAAAGATGGCTACACCTTC.

V and J are TRBV11-1 and TRBJ2-1; D may match TRBD1 or TRBD2 (5 bases each). The CDR3 totals 14 residues. Germline lookup yields CDR1 SGHAT and CDR2 FQDESV (reference sequence). Trimming removed 8 bases from V and 5 bases from J, with 16 bases in between. CDR3 coding DNA: TGTGCCAGCCGCCGTATCGGGACCAACAATGAGCAGTTCTTC. It is translated as CASRRIGTNNEQFF.

The chain is built from TRBV29-1 and TRBJ1-5, with 10 bases aligning to TRBD1. V gave up 6 bases and J gave up 4 bases; unmatched junction bases: 9. Germline assignment: CDR1 SQVTM and CDR2 ANQGSEA. The CDR3 sequence is 15 residues long. The CDR3 coding sequence is TGCAGCGTCGGGGACAGGGGAGGATCGAATCAGCCCCAGCATTTT. Its protein product is CSVGDRGGSNQPQHF.

Regarding this clonotype: The junction shows a germline mismatch at one end, possibly a read error. The rearrangement joins TRBV3-1 to TRBJ2-5; no reliable D call. The CDR3 consists of 12 residues. Germline CDR1 is LGHDT and CDR2 is YNNKEL (reference sequence). The CDR3 loop reads CASSQGRETQCF. DNA for the CDR3: TGTGCCAGCAGCCAAGGGCGTGAGACCCAGTGCTTC.

This rearrangement joins TRBV20-1 to TRBJ1-4; tentatively, D is TRBD1 (5 bases). This CDR3 region has 14 residues. Trimming cost V 3 bases and J 5 bases, with 13 bases left between them. In germline, CDR1 is DFQATT, CDR2 SNEGSKA (reference sequence). DNA for the CDR3: TGCAGTGCTAGCTCCCGGGACCGAAATGAAAAACTGTTTTTT. This gives the protein CSASSRDRNEKLFF.

The chain combines TRBV19 with TRBJ2-5; TRBD2 aligns across 11 bases. Germline-derived CDR1 and CDR2 are LNHDA and SQIVND (reference sequence). CDR3 size: 17 residues. V trimming: 4 bases; J trimming: 5 bases; junction bases outside the gene matches: 12. CDR3 sequence (DNA): TGTGCCAGTAGTAGTGGGGTTAGCGGGAGGGCCGGGGAGACCCAGTACTTC. Residues: CASSSGVSGRAGETQYF. Filled out from reference TRBV19 and TRBJ2-5, the complete variable domain reads DGGITQSPKYLFRKEGQNVTLSCEQNLNHDAMYWYRQDPGQGLRLIYYSQIVNDFQKGDIAEGYSVSREKKESFPLTVTSAQKNPTAFYLCASSSGVSGRAGETQYFGPGTRLLVL.

The V and J genes are TRBV6-1 and TRBJ2-7; the match to TRBD1 covers 7 bases. J gave up 4 bases and V 6 bases, and 6 bases lay outside the gene matches. This CDR3 comprises 13 residues. Germline V lookup: CDR1 MNHNS, CDR2 SASEGT. The CDR3 loop is CASRFNRGYEQYF. DNA of the CDR3: TGTGCCAGCAGATTCAACAGGGGTTACGAGCAGTACTTC.

The J gene is TRBJ2-3, the V gene TRBV27; 8 nucleotides agree with TRBD1. This CDR3 comprises 14 residues. V gave up 6 bases and J gave up 3 bases; unmatched junction bases: 5. The germline V gene encodes CDR1 MNHEY and CDR2 SMNVEV (reference sequence). DNA for the CDR3: TGTGCCAGCAGCAGACAGGGGAGGACAGATACGCAGTATTTT. It yields the protein CASSRQGRTDTQYF.

This clonotype was found a few times. The rearrangement links TRBV29-1 to TRBJ1-1; D ambiguous. V was shortened by 2 bases and J by 2 bases, with 12 bases between the two germline ends. CDR1 is SQVTM and CDR2 is ANQGSEA in the germline V gene. The CDR3 sequence is 14 residues long. This CDR3 is CSVERVRPNTEAFF. The CDR3 nucleotides read TGCAGCGTTGAAAGAGTTAGACCTAACACTGAAGCTTTCTTT. The full variable domain, with the rest looked up from reference TRBV29-1 and TRBJ1-1, is SAVISQKPSRDICQRGTSLTIQCQVDSQVTMMFWYRQQPGQSLTLIATANQGSEATYESGFVIDKFPISRPNLTFSTLTVSNMSPEDSSIYLCSVERVRPNTEAFFGQGTRLTVV.

This clonotype was observed a handful of times. This rearrangement joins TRBV2 to TRBJ1-1, with a possible D match to TRBD1 (6 bases). CDR3 length: 15 residues. V gave up 7 bases and J gave up 3 bases, with 18 bases separating them. Germline CDR1 reads SNHLY; CDR2 reads FYNNEI. CDR3 in amino acids: CASTEGGSGHTEAFF. The CDR3 DNA reads as TGTGCCAGCACCGAAGGGGGGTCAGGGCACACTGAAGCTTTCTTT. Supplemented by reference TRBV2 and TRBJ1-1, the full variable domain reads EPEVTQTPSHQVTQMGQEVILRCVPISNHLYFYWYRQILGQKVEFLVSFYNNEISEKSEIFDDQFSVERPDGSNFTLKIRSTKLEDSAMYFCASTEGGSGHTEAFFGQGTRLTVV.

This clonotype was detected many times. V and J are TRBV19 and TRBJ1-2, with TRBD1 matching 10 bases. This CDR3 is 12 amino acids long. Germline V gives CDR1 LNHDA, CDR2 SQIVND (reference sequence). Unmatched junction bases numbered 6, after V lost 9 bases and J lost 8 bases. The CDR3 coding sequence is TGTGCCAGCGACAGGGGGCAAAGCGGCTACACCTTC. Encoded protein: CASDRGQSGYTF.

This rearrangement joins TRBV20-1 to TRBJ2-7, with D tentatively TRBD1 (6 bases). CDR3 length: 14 amino acids. Trimming took off 3 bases at V and 4 bases at J, with 16 bases between the two ends. Per germline, CDR1 DFQATT and CDR2 SNEGSKA (reference sequence). This CDR3 is CSARVRTEPYEQYF. The CDR3 bases are TGCAGTGCTAGGGTAAGGACAGAACCATACGAGCAGTACTTC.

This rearrangement joins TRBV4-1 to TRBJ1-4; TRBD1 might be the D (6 bases). In germline, CDR1 is MGHRA, CDR2 YSYEKL. The CDR3 has 14 residues. Trimming took 3 bases from V and 8 from J, leaving 13 bases between them. The CDR3 bases are TGCGCCAGCAGCCACCCCGGACAGCAGGAAAAACTGTTTTTT. Translated: CASSHPGQQEKLFF.

The chain has TRBV7-3 and TRBJ2-1; 8 positions agree with TRBD2. This CDR3 spans 14 amino acids. CDR1 is SGHTA, CDR2 FQGTGA, per germline. Trimming cost V 6 bases and J 5 bases; bases outside gene matches: 6. Written as DNA, the CDR3 is TGTGCCAGCAGGGCAGCGGGAGCGCACAATGAGCAGTTCTTC. The encoded protein is CASRAAGAHNEQFF.

At least ten counts were recorded for this clonotype. The rearrangement joins TRBV12-3 or TRBV12-4 to TRBJ1-1; 8 bases are a match to TRBD1. The ends lost 5 bases at V and 0 bases at J; junction bases unmatched: 5. The CDR3 is 15 amino acids. CDR3 coding DNA: TGTGCCAGCAGTACCGGGACAGGTTTGAACACTGAAGCTTTCTTT. Translated, it gives CASSTGTGLNTEAFF.

The V and J genes are TRBV12-3 or TRBV12-4 and TRBJ2-7, with TRBD2 identical over 12 bases. J gave up 4 bases and V 5 bases, and 21 bases lay outside the gene matches. The length of the CDR3 is 20 residues. In DNA form, the CDR3 reads TGTGCCAGCAGTACACCCACGGGGACTAGCGGGCCGCCCCGGACTTACGAGCAGTACTTC. This sequence encodes CASSTPTGTSGPPRTYEQYF.

In its sample, this clonotype was seen many times. This chain connects TRBV11-2 to TRBJ1-2; D unresolved. The CDR3 loop spans 17 amino acids. V dropped 5 bases and J dropped 3 bases, with 22 bases sitting between them. Germline lookup yields CDR1 SGHAT and CDR2 FQNNGV. CDR3 DNA: TGTGCCAGCAGCCTCTCCTTCCGGAGGGCCGGAGACTATGGCTACACCTTC. Translated: CASSLSFRRAGDYGYTF. The entire variable domain, with the rest obtained from reference TRBV11-2 and TRBJ1-2, is as follows: EAGVAQSPRYKIIEKRQSVAFWCNPISGHATLYWYQQILGQGPKLLIQFQNNGVVDDSQLPKDRFSAERLKGVDSTLKIQPAKLEDSAVYLCASSLSFRRAGDYGYTFGSGTRLTVV.

There are many counts of this clonotype. This chain connects TRBV6-1 to TRBJ2-5, with D unresolved. Trimming took off 2 bases at V and 1 base at J, with 8 bases between the two ends. Per the germline V gene, CDR1 is MNHNS and CDR2 is SASEGT. This CDR3 is 14 amino acids long. In DNA form, the CDR3 reads TGTGCCAGCAGTGAATATCTCTTCCAAGAGACCCAGTACTTC. The encoded protein is CASSEYLFQETQYF.

The genes are TRBV12-3 or TRBV12-4 and TRBJ2-5; a possible D gene is TRBD2 (7 bases). This CDR3 is 13 amino acids long. Trimming shortened V by 3 bases and J by 9 bases, and 14 bases separated the two germline ends. Here the CDR3 reads CASSFVREGAQYF. CDR3 sequence (DNA): TGTGCCAGCAGTTTTGTCAGGGAGGGGGCCCAGTACTTC.

The gene calls are TRBV11-2 and TRBJ2-7; the match to TRBD1 covers 7 bases. This CDR3 spans 22 amino acids. V was clipped by 3 bases and J by 5 bases; unmatched bases: 31. CDR1 and CDR2 (germline): SGHAT, FQNNGV. The CDR3 nucleotides are TGTGCCAGCAGCTTCATAGGTAGAGACAGGGTTAACCGATATACCCTCCCCCACGAGCAGTACTTC. This encodes CASSFIGRDRVNRYTLPHEQYF.

In regard to this clonotype: This may come from a read error, since a much larger clone is one base off. The CDR3 DNA reads as TGCAGTGCCCGGGGACTAGCGCGAGGGCCGTACGAGCAGTACTTC. The encoded protein is CSARGLARGPYEQYF. The chain joins TRBV20-1 to TRBJ2-7; TRBD2 aligns across 10 bases. Losses at the gene ends were 6 bases for V and 4 bases for J; bases not matched to a gene: 12. In germline, CDR1 is DFQATT, CDR2 SNEGSKA (reference sequence). The CDR3 extends over 15 amino acids.

The rearrangement links TRBV20-1 to TRBJ2-7; the D is unclear. Germline CDR1 and CDR2: DFQATT and SNEGSKA (reference sequence). Trimming stripped 2 bases from V and 3 bases from J, with 11 bases between. There are 13 residues in the CDR3. CDR3 in DNA: TGCAGTGCTAGACCCGAATTAGGCTACGAGCAGTACTTC. Protein product: CSARPELGYEQYF.

The chain is built from TRBV19 and TRBJ1-5, with TRBD1 identical over 11 bases. This CDR3 contains 16 residues. V lost 4 bases to trimming and J lost 5 bases; unmatched junction nucleotides: 7. Looked up from germline, CDR1 is LNHDA and CDR2 is SQIVND (reference sequence). The CDR3 coding sequence is TGTGCCAGTAGTAAGCCGGGACAGGGGGGGGATCAGCCCCAGCATTTT. This gives the protein CASSKPGQGGDQPQHF.